This TCR beta chain stems from a study of regulatory T cells in long-lasting Graves disease (dated by TCRdb to the early 2020s). Study-level background: To count as having persistent Graves' disease, a patient had to have received antithyroid drug treatment for over 5 years with TSH receptor autoantibodies remaining persistently positive. This study used TCR sequencing and RNA sequencing of peripheral blood to compare persistent Graves' disease patients against newly diagnosed Graves' disease patients. The study was conducted in China and was registered as a clinical trial. A total of some 33 samples were covered by TCR sequencing, comprising around 13 persistent and around 20 newly diagnosed Graves' disease patients. On average, persistent Graves' disease patients in the clinical cohort had been on antithyroid drugs for about 10.3 years. On the study overall, not on this receptor specifically: Persistent Graves' disease patients showed lower TCR Shannon entropy and fewer highly expanded clones than newly diagnosed patients, suggesting clonal expansion. As a limitation, the authors acknowledged that the small sample size may reduce accuracy. Sequencing and analysis were limited to the TCR beta chain. A larger number of public clonotypes was shared among persistent patients (fewer than 3,000) than among newly diagnosed patients (more than 850). Only peripheral blood was studied, because thyroid tissue, the primary lesion, was inaccessible.

Explained via the paper, the time point label denotes: persistent/refractory GD, antithyroid drugs over 5 years with positive TRAb. For both TCR sequencing and RNA sequencing, RNA was extracted from PBMCs in TRIzol. The diagnosis of Graves' disease followed American Thyroid Association guidelines. The patients came from an endocrinology department in Xi'an, China. From each patient, 7.5 to 10 milliliters of peripheral blood was collected into an EDTA anticoagulant tube. Ficoll Paque Plus density gradient separation was used to isolate PBMCs, and no additional T cell sorting was done. An Agilent 2100 Bioanalyzer and agarose gel were used to check RNA quality, and a NanoDrop 2000 was used to measure RNA concentration. This clonotype appeared many times. Its antigen has not been determined. No base quality information exists; no much larger clone differs at one position. Receptor amplification or capture employed multiplex PCR. The listed sequencing device is Illumina HiSeq 4000. TCR beta libraries were built with iRepertoire HTBI primers and Arm-PCR amplification of CDR3 regions. PCR products were gel purified before sequencing. For the original study's pipeline: A total of 62 TRBV and 14 TRBJ segments were identified across samples and were used for gene usage analysis of CDR3 amino acid clonotypes. COPE and FqMerger were used to merge the filtered high-quality paired reads into contigs. BLAST was used to align contigs to IMGT TRBV, TRBD and TRBJ reference genes, and CDR3 was defined according to IMGT. Any clonotype with a frequency above 0.1% was counted as a highly expanded clone. Shannon entropy served as the measure of repertoire diversity, while the Gini coefficient captured V-J evenness. Public clonotypes were defined as clonotypes shared by more than one individual. TCRdb trimmed public reads at Q25 via fastp, called clones via MiXCR and kept in-frame beta chains. Each entry is one CDR3 protein sequence, shown with its most common DNA and genes. The V and J calls were determined by TCRdb, not by the authors. The sample yields roughly 500,000 distinct CDR3 sequences; roughly a fifth were counted once. 7.1% of the sample goes to the ten largest clones.

The TCR originated in a female donor with Graves disease. This specimen consisted of peripheral blood mononuclear cells (PBMCs), obtained when the disease was refractory, from a patient treated with antithyroid drugs.

CDR3 reads: CASSLIAASETQYF. The DNA is as follows: TGTGCCAGCAGTTTGATCGCAGCGTCAGAGACCCAGTACTTC. The sequence joins TRBV28 to TRBJ2-5; there is no confident call for the D gene. Taken from cysteine to phenylalanine, the CDR3 has 14 residues. Kept here is only the CDR3 DNA, which spans 42 bases and is read in frame from base 1. V is pared back by 3 bases and J by 4 bases, with 12 bases lying between the germline termini. The germline V gene yields MDHEN for CDR1 and SYDVKM for CDR2.